This T cell receptor beta chain was found in a study of blood T cell repertoires in COVID-19. TCRdb's copy holds only in-frame clones and misses some; the assay was immunoSEQ multiplex PCR. The sample carries about 260,000 clones, 75% to 90% recorded once. The CDR3 has 15 amino acids. V lost 8 bases, J lost 5 bases, and 9 bases stayed unmatched. CDR1 KGHDR and CDR2 SFDVKD come from the germline V gene. The specimen sequenced was peripheral blood. This receptor was taken from a woman aged 35 to 49 with acute or convalescent COVID-19. The chain couples TRBV24-1 to TRBJ1-1, with 11 positions matching TRBD1. Here the CDR3 reads CATILGGDRGTEAFF. CDR3 DNA: TGTGCCACCATCCTAGGTGGGGACAGGGGGACTGAAGCTTTCTTT.